These 26 T cell receptor beta chains came from one sample sequenced in a study of T cell repertoires in cytomegalovirus infection (dated by TCRdb to between 2018 and 2020). This sample was sequenced with an Illumina HiSeq 1500. The public reads were quality trimmed at Q25 with fastp and then assembled into clones with MiXCR by TCRdb, keeping productive beta chains. Each entry merges the rows of one CDR3 protein and shows their most common DNA and genes. This sample has hundreds of thousands of distinct CDR3 sequences in its table, and approximately 42% of those were observed once. The top ten clones comprise about two fifths of the sample. The label giving this sample's treatment or condition can be read as: in vitro stimulation with specific CMV peptide epitopes to enrich CMV-specific T cells. Antigens for these TCRs are unknown. The sequencing used cultured PBMCs, collected from culture after CMV antigen stimulation. These receptors originate from a human donor in good health (CMV status not recorded). Some clones in this sample may be carry-over from other donors' samples.

In its sample, this clonotype was seen a few times. V gene TRBV6-1 combines with J gene TRBJ2-6; possible D gene TRBD1, 6 bases. V lost 5 bases, J lost 1 base, and 24 bases lay in between. The germline gives CDR1 MNHNS, CDR2 SASEGT. The CDR3 spans 20 residues. As DNA, the CDR3 is TGTGCCAGCAGTTCCACCCCAGGGGCCAAGGGAACGTCTGGGGCCAACGTCCTGACTTTC. As protein: CASSSTPGAKGTSGANVLTF.

This clonotype was counted only a few times. The chain recombines TRBV12-5 with TRBJ2-7; D is possibly TRBD2 (5 bases). Between the trimmed V and J ends, which lost 0 bases and 0 bases, there was a span of 18 bases. CDR3 length equals 18 residues. Germline assignment: CDR1 LGHNT and CDR2 FRNRAP. This chain's CDR3 is CASGLVLNPGLGSYEQYF. DNA for the CDR3: TGTGCTAGTGGTTTGGTATTAAATCCCGGACTCGGCTCCTACGAGCAGTACTTC.

This chain connects TRBV6-2 or TRBV6-3 to TRBJ2-7, with 7 bases matching TRBD2. Germline V gives CDR1 MNHEY, CDR2 SVGEGT. V shed 11 bases and J 5 bases; nucleotides not matched to a gene: 9. The CDR3 consists of 12 residues. CDR3 in DNA: TGTGCCGGGGGGACTACCCGCCACGAGCAGTACTTC. Translating it yields CAGGTTRHEQYF.

This rearrangement joins TRBV5-8 to TRBJ1-1; TRBD1 agrees at 7 bases. Germline assignment: CDR1 SGHTS and CDR2 YDEGEE. This CDR3 contains 15 residues. V lost 4 bases, J lost 4 bases, and 10 bases stayed unmatched. The CDR3: CASSHRGFGGTEAFF. CDR3 nucleotides: TGTGCCAGCAGCCACAGGGGATTCGGTGGCACTGAAGCTTTCTTT.

This clonotype was counted only a few times. The J gene is TRBJ2-3, the V gene TRBV6-1, with TRBD2 identical over 8 bases. CDR3 length: 14 residues. J gave up 7 bases and V 2 bases, and 5 bases lay outside the gene matches. Germline lookup yields CDR1 MNHNS and CDR2 SASEGT. CDR3 nucleotides: TGTGCCAGCAGTGAATCAGCGGGAGTGAATACGCAGTATTTT. The encoded protein is CASSESAGVNTQYF.

This clonotype was recorded a few times. The rearrangement joins TRBV7-8 to TRBJ2-7; D ambiguous. The CDR3 is 13 amino acids. CDR1 is SGHVS and CDR2 is FQNEAQ in the germline V gene. V lost 4 bases, J lost 9 bases, and 16 bases lay in between. DNA for the CDR3: TGTGCCAGCAGCTATGTGGGTAGTGGCGGGCAGTACTTC. It encodes CASSYVGSGGQYF. Using reference TRBV7-8 and TRBJ2-7 for the parts outside the CDR3, the full variable domain is GAGVSQSPRYKVAKRGQDVALRCDPISGHVSLFWYQQALGQGPEFLTYFQNEAQLDKSGLPSDRFFAERPEGSVSTLKIQRTQQEDSAVYLCASSYVGSGGQYFGPGTRLTVT.

The chain links TRBV10-3 to TRBJ1-2, with TRBD1 as a possible D gene (5 bases). From germline, CDR1 is ENHRY and CDR2 SYGVKD. V was pared by 10 bases and J by 3 bases, with 15 bases between. The CDR3 totals 13 residues. CDR3 nucleotide sequence: TGTGCCACCACCCAGGGAATGGACTATGGCTACACCTTC. Encoded protein: CATTQGMDYGYTF.

The chain uses TRBV19 and TRBJ2-1, with 12 nucleotides matching TRBD2. The CDR3 spans 21 residues. V lost 7 bases to trimming and J lost 4 bases; unmatched junction nucleotides: 23. Germline CDR1 LNHDA, CDR2 SQIVND (reference sequence). Here the CDR3 reads CASTGSWLAGGIVNDYNEQFF. The CDR3 coding sequence is TGTGCCAGTACCGGGTCCTGGCTAGCGGGGGGGATCGTCAACGATTACAATGAGCAGTTCTTC.

The rearrangement links TRBV12-3 or TRBV12-4 to TRBJ2-5; D uncertain. V was trimmed by 6 bases and J by 5 bases, leaving 16 bases between them. The CDR3 sequence is 14 residues long. The CDR3, as DNA: TGTGCCAGCAGCCTGAGGCACAACGGGGAGACCCAGTACTTC. Its translation: CASSLRHNGETQYF.

The chain has TRBV30 and TRBJ1-2; no clear D gene. The CDR3 is 13 amino acids. V lost 3 bases, J lost 3 bases, and 11 bases lay in between. Germline V gene data show CDR1 as GTSNPN and CDR2 as SVGIG (reference sequence). The CDR3 region has the DNA TGTGCCTGGAGAAGAGGCCCGGACTATGGCTACACCTTC. Its protein product is CAWRRGPDYGYTF.

There are many counts of this clonotype. The V call is TRBV7-2, the J call TRBJ1-5; weak D call: TRBD1 (5 bases). The CDR3 is 13 residues long. Trimming shortened V by 2 bases and J by 5 bases, and 7 bases separated the two germline ends. Germline CDR1 is SGHTA and CDR2 is FQGNSA. CDR3 nucleotide sequence: TGTGCCAGCAGCTTACAGGGAGATCAGCCCCAGCATTTT. Translation: CASSLQGDQPQHF.

The chain recombines TRBV11-2 with TRBJ2-3; no definite D call. V dropped 4 bases and J dropped 2 bases, with 7 bases sitting between them. The CDR3 totals 13 residues. The germline V gene encodes CDR1 SGHAT and CDR2 FQNNGV. Written as DNA, the CDR3 is TGTGCCAGCAGCTCCCTCCCCACAGATACGCAGTATTTT. It translates to CASSSLPTDTQYF.

This clonotype showed up just a few times. V and J are TRBV5-4 and TRBJ2-3; 9 bases are a match to TRBD1. Germline trimming cut 5 bases from V and 6 bases from J; bases unmatched to any gene: 7. CDR1 SGHNT and CDR2 YYREEE come from the germline V gene (reference sequence). This CDR3 has 14 amino acids. CDR3 DNA: TGTGCCAGCAGTCCCGGACAGGGGAGGGATACGCAGTATTTT. Protein product: CASSPGQGRDTQYF.

The CDR3 DNA reads as TGTGCCAGCAGCTTACTTTCCGGTCAAGAGACCCAGTACTTC. This sequence encodes CASSLLSGQETQYF. The gene calls are TRBV7-9 and TRBJ2-5; D is unresolved. The CDR3 sequence is 14 residues long. From germline, CDR1 is SEHNR and CDR2 FQNEAQ (reference sequence). Between the trimmed V and J ends, which lost 2 bases and 2 bases, there was a span of 9 bases.

The chain combines TRBV19 with TRBJ1-1, with a weak D call TRBD1 (6 bases). The germline CDR1 and CDR2 sequences are LNHDA and SQIVND (reference sequence). The ends were cut back, 6 bases at V and 3 bases at J, with 11 bases in the middle. The CDR3 contains 13 residues. CDR3: CASRATGYTEAFF. The CDR3 bases are TGTGCCAGTAGGGCGACAGGATACACTGAAGCTTTCTTT.

The rearrangement uses TRBV10-3 and TRBJ1-5; D gene unclear. The V end lost 0 bases, the J end lost 3 bases, and 6 bases lay between the germline ends. The V gene's germline CDR1 is ENHRY and CDR2 SYGVKD. This CDR3 comprises 14 residues. The CDR3 DNA is TGTGCCATCAGTGAGTCGCAGGCCAATCAGCCCCAGCATTTT. This gives the protein CAISESQANQPQHF.

V and J are TRBV12-3 or TRBV12-4 and TRBJ2-1; D not certain. The CDR3 has 14 residues. With 0 bases removed from V and 3 bases from J, the gap between germline ends came to 6 bases. This chain's CDR3 is CASSLAPIYNEQFF. CDR3 DNA sequence: TGTGCCAGCAGTTTAGCCCCGATCTACAATGAGCAGTTCTTC.

This sequence joins TRBV25-1 and TRBJ1-6; TRBD1 agrees at 8 bases. Losses at the gene ends were 1 base for V and 7 bases for J; bases not matched to a gene: 9. Germline loops: CDR1 MGHDK, CDR2 SYGVNS. The CDR3 runs 17 residues. The CDR3 DNA follows: TGTGCCAGCAGTGAATCCCCTGGACAGGGTAGGAATTCACCCCTCCACTTT. Residues: CASSESPGQGRNSPLHF.

The chain is built from TRBV12-5 and TRBJ2-5; no reliable D call. V was pared by 3 bases and J by 5 bases, with 4 bases between. Per germline, CDR1 LGHNT and CDR2 FRNRAP. The CDR3 loop spans 11 amino acids. The CDR3 nucleotides are TGTGCTAGTGGTTTCGACGAGACCCAGTACTTC. Protein product: CASGFDETQYF.

This clonotype showed up just a few times. The gene calls are TRBV4-3 and TRBJ2-3; TRBD2 matches at 12 bases. Unmatched junction bases numbered 0, after V lost 0 bases and J lost 8 bases. This CDR3 has 14 residues. CDR1 and CDR2 from the germline V gene are LGHNA and YSLEER. The CDR3 region is CASSQELAGGTQYF. The CDR3 DNA reads TGCGCCAGCAGCCAAGAACTAGCGGGAGGTACGCAGTATTTT.

The rearrangement joins TRBV20-1 to TRBJ1-5; D gene uncertain. Germline CDR1 DFQATT, CDR2 SNEGSKA (reference sequence). Trimming removed 3 bases at V and 1 base at J, with 10 bases between. The CDR3 covers 14 residues. The CDR3 is CSAREGRSNQPQHF. The DNA of the CDR3 is TGCAGTGCTAGGGAGGGTCGGAGCAATCAGCCCCAGCATTTT.

J is TRBJ2-1 and V is TRBV10-3, with 15 nucleotides matching TRBD2. Trimming cost V 2 bases and J 1 base; bases outside gene matches: 3. Per the germline V gene, CDR1 is ENHRY and CDR2 is SYGVKD. This CDR3 has 18 residues. The DNA of the CDR3 is TGTGCCATCAGTGAGAGAGGGACTAGCGGGAGGTCCTACAATGAGCAGTTCTTC. The encoded protein is CAISERGTSGRSYNEQFF.

This clonotype came up a few times. The chain combines TRBV28 with TRBJ1-1; D unclear. Germline CDR1 is MDHEN and CDR2 is SYDVKM. This CDR3 is built from 14 residues. Deletions cut 0 bases from V and 5 bases from J, with 10 bases between. The CDR3 DNA sequence: TGTGCCAGCAGTTTATGGGTCAGCCAGACTGAAGCTTTCTTT. Translated: CASSLWVSQTEAFF.

In its sample, this clonotype was seen a few times. V and J are TRBV7-2 and TRBJ2-1; 12 positions match TRBD2. Trimming at V came to 5 bases and at J to 6 bases, leaving 5 bases not matched to a gene. CDR1 is SGHTA and CDR2 is FQGNSA in the germline V gene. This CDR3 is 15 amino acids long. CDR3 DNA: TGTGCCAGCAGCCTGCGGACTAGCGGGGTCAATGAGCAGTTCTTC. It translates to CASSLRTSGVNEQFF.

The V call is TRBV7-6, the J call TRBJ2-7; 7 bases align to TRBD2. Germline assignment: CDR1 SGHVS and CDR2 FNYEAQ. V was pared by 3 bases and J by 2 bases, with 10 bases of the junction left unmatched. CDR3 size: 16 residues. The CDR3 reads CASSFFGGERTYEQYF. The CDR3 DNA sequence: TGTGCCAGCAGCTTCTTTGGGGGGGAGCGAACCTACGAGCAGTACTTC. Using reference TRBV7-6 and TRBJ2-7 for the parts outside the CDR3, the full variable domain is GAGVSQSPRYKVTKRGQDVALRCDPISGHVSLYWYRQALGQGPEFLTYFNYEAQQDKSGLPNDRFSAERPEGSISTLTIQRTEQRDSAMYRCASSFFGGERTYEQYFGPGTRLTVT.

This chain connects TRBV4-1 to TRBJ2-1; D is perhaps TRBD1 or TRBD2 (5 bases each). CDR3 length equals 18 residues. Germline V gives CDR1 MGHRA, CDR2 YSYEKL. Trimming cost V 4 bases and J 7 bases, with 26 bases left between them. CDR3 bases: TGCGCCAGCAGCCGAGGGGCAGTGAGCACTCCCGCTACGAATGAGCAGTTCTTC. As protein: CASSRGAVSTPATNEQFF.